This T cell receptor (beta chain) was identified during a study of cytomegalovirus exposure and HLA in healthy donors. At the level of the study: The same platform used for the roughly 600 first-cohort repertoires was also used for the 120 validation repertoires, as a later analysis reported. Study results and caveats: Cytomegalovirus-associated TCR beta chains were listed, numbering some 150. The classifier, whose performance was assessed in both the original and validation cohorts, reportedly diagnosed cytomegalovirus status with high specificity and sensitivity.

CDR1 SGDLS and CDR2 YYNGEE come from the germline V gene. Trimming cost V 0 bases and J 2 bases, with 12 bases left between them. This CDR3 is built from 15 residues. Remarks on this clone: Its antigen is unidentified.

Using immunoSEQ multiplex PCR, the repertoire was profiled, and TCRdb retains in-frame clones only, with some absent. This table holds hundreds of thousands of clones, approximately 87% found once. This clonotype was sampled from a woman between 18 and 30 years old in good health and CMV-seronegative. The genes are TRBV9 and TRBJ2-7, with D tentatively TRBD1 (5 bases). Sequencing used PBMCs. CDR3 bases: TGTGCCAGCAGCGTAGAGGGGCAATTACCCTACGAGCAGTACTTC. As protein: CASSVEGQLPYEQYF.